One and the same sample provided the 17 T cell receptor beta chains below, sequenced in a study of T cell repertoires in cytomegalovirus infection. In TCRdb, the reads were re-called with MiXCR into one record per CDR3 protein. The data contain some 680,000 distinct CDR3 sequences, 35% of them singletons. Sequencing input: PBMCs. The origin of the receptors is a human donor in good health (CMV status not recorded). Some clones in this sample may be carry-over from other donors' samples.

This clonotype was observed a few times. The chain joins TRBV28 to TRBJ1-5; no firm D call. V was clipped by 6 bases and J by 4 bases, with 19 bases between them. CDR1 MDHEN and CDR2 SYDVKM come from the germline V gene. CDR3 length: 16 amino acids. The CDR3 DNA reads TGTGCCAGCAGCACCATCGGGTCCCCCCTTAATCAGCCCCAGCATTTT. Translated: CASSTIGSPLNQPQHF.

Concerning this clonotype itself: Compared with germline, one end of the junction differs, possibly owing to a read error. The chain couples TRBV4-1 to TRBJ2-1; 10 nucleotides match TRBD2. Germline values: CDR1 MGHRA, CDR2 YSYEKL. The CDR3 runs to 14 residues. The CDR3 DNA sequence: TGCGCCAGCAGCCAGCCCGGGAGAGCGGGAGGGAGGGTCTTC. Residues: CASSQPGRAGGRVF.

In this sample, this clonotype turned up many times. The CDR3 reads CASSPSDREETQYF. The CDR3 nucleotides are TGTGCCAGCAGTCCGTCCGACAGGGAAGAGACCCAGTACTTC. This chain links TRBV12-3 or TRBV12-4 with TRBJ2-5; 7 bases are shared with TRBD1. The CDR3 is made up of 14 amino acids. V shed 5 bases, J shed 3 bases, and the junction held 6 bases outside the gene matches.

This clonotype was found many times. The V call is TRBV7-8, the J call TRBJ2-7; D not resolved. There are 16 residues in the CDR3. Germline V gives CDR1 SGHVS, CDR2 FQNEAQ. Deletions cut 1 base from V and 2 bases from J, with 15 bases between. The CDR3 DNA sequence: TGTGCCAGCAGCTTAGGCTCCCGGTACTTGACCTACGAGCAGTACTTC. It codes for CASSLGSRYLTYEQYF. Combining the CDR3 with reference TRBV7-8 and TRBJ2-7 gives the whole variable domain GAGVSQSPRYKVAKRGQDVALRCDPISGHVSLFWYQQALGQGPEFLTYFQNEAQLDKSGLPSDRFFAERPEGSVSTLKIQRTQQEDSAVYLCASSLGSRYLTYEQYFGPGTRLTVT.

This chain uses TRBV7-8 with TRBJ2-7; D gene uncertain. Germline CDR1 is SGHVS and CDR2 is FQNEAQ. The CDR3 contains 12 residues. Trimming stripped 1 base from V and 7 bases from J, with 8 bases between. CDR3 sequence (DNA): TGTGCCAGCAGCTTAGTTCCGCGGGAGCAGTACTTC. Protein product: CASSLVPREQYF.

At least ten counts were recorded for this clonotype. The CDR3 loop is CASSHGQGGTEAFF. CDR3 sequence (DNA): TGTGCCAGCAGCCACGGACAGGGAGGCACTGAAGCTTTCTTT. The V call is TRBV7-8, the J call TRBJ1-1; the match to TRBD1 covers 8 bases. The CDR3 consists of 14 residues. Germline V CDR1 and CDR2: SGHVS, FQNEAQ. V shed 5 bases, J shed 4 bases, and the junction held 6 bases outside the gene matches.

This clonotype was picked up a small number of times. Written as DNA, the CDR3 is TGTGCCATCAGGGAGGGACCTAATTCACCCCTCCACTTT. Translating gives CAIREGPNSPLHF. The chain recombines TRBV10-3 with TRBJ1-6; possibly TRBD1 for D (5 bases). The CDR3 consists of 13 residues. V was pared by 6 bases and J by 6 bases, with 9 bases between. Germline CDR1 reads ENHRY; CDR2 reads SYGVKD.

This clonotype was seen a handful of times. The chain uses TRBV19 and TRBJ2-7, with a possible D match to TRBD2 (5 bases). The germline V gene has CDR1 LNHDA and CDR2 SQIVND (reference sequence). V dropped 10 bases and J dropped 5 bases, with 15 bases sitting between them. The CDR3 runs 12 residues. CDR3 in amino acids: CATGITWDEQYF. DNA for the CDR3: TGTGCCACCGGGATCACATGGGACGAGCAGTACTTC.

The V call is TRBV3-1, the J call TRBJ1-4; no clear D gene. With 2 bases removed from V and 8 bases from J, the gap between germline ends came to 9 bases. This CDR3 is 13 amino acids long. Germline CDR1 and CDR2: LGHDT and YNNKEL (reference sequence). This chain's CDR3 is CASSQILREKLFF. The CDR3 DNA is TGTGCCAGCAGCCAAATCCTTCGAGAAAAACTGTTTTTT.

This clonotype was counted once. The rearrangement links TRBV7-8 to TRBJ1-1, with no clear D. The CDR3 is made up of 15 amino acids. The V and J ends lost 5 bases and 0 bases respectively, with 13 bases between them. Germline CDR1 SGHVS, CDR2 FQNEAQ. The CDR3 DNA reads TGTGCCAGCAGCCCCGGACGGATGCTGAACACTGAAGCTTTCTTT. It is translated as CASSPGRMLNTEAFF. The variable domain in full, completed from reference TRBV7-8 and TRBJ1-1, reads GAGVSQSPRYKVAKRGQDVALRCDPISGHVSLFWYQQALGQGPEFLTYFQNEAQLDKSGLPSDRFFAERPEGSVSTLKIQRTQQEDSAVYLCASSPGRMLNTEAFFGQGTRLTVV.

This rearrangement joins TRBV5-8 to TRBJ2-5, with D perhaps TRBD2 (6 bases). The CDR3 runs to 15 residues. V was trimmed by 4 bases and J by 2 bases, leaving 15 bases between them. The germline V gene has CDR1 SGHTS and CDR2 YDEGEE. The CDR3 loop reads CASSVVRGRQETQYF. CDR3 in DNA: TGTGCCAGCAGCGTTGTTCGGGGGAGACAAGAGACCCAGTACTTC.

The chain combines TRBV6-1 with TRBJ1-1, with TRBD1 identical over 12 bases. Germline CDR1 is MNHNS and CDR2 is SASEGT. This CDR3 comprises 16 residues. V dropped 5 bases and J dropped 3; count of bases not matched to a gene: 7. Here the CDR3 DNA reads TGTGCCAGCAGTTCACCGGGACAGGGGGCGTACACTGAAGCTTTCTTT. Translation: CASSSPGQGAYTEAFF.

To note about this clonotype: Possible read error: a much larger clone is one base away. The chain carries TRBV28 and TRBJ1-1; D gene unclear. The V gene's germline CDR1 is MDHEN and CDR2 SYDVKM. The CDR3 is 11 amino acids. V was cut by 7 bases and J by 1 base, with 4 bases left in between. The CDR3 nucleotides are TGTGCCAGCAAGGAGAACACTGAAGCTTTCTTT. Its translation: CASKENTEAFF.

The chain employs TRBV27 and TRBJ1-6, with TRBD1 as a possible D gene (5 bases). The CDR3 is 12 amino acids. V was cut by 3 bases and J by 10 bases, with 7 bases left in between. Germline lookup yields CDR1 MNHEY and CDR2 SMNVEV (reference sequence). The CDR3 sequence: CASSFRDSPLHF. CDR3 DNA: TGTGCCAGCAGTTTTCGGGACTCACCCCTCCACTTT.

The chain recombines TRBV20-1 with TRBJ2-3; 8 bases are shared with TRBD1. The J segment lost 4 bases and the V segment lost 3 bases, leaving 6 bases of the junction unmatched. This CDR3 contains 14 residues. In germline, CDR1 is DFQATT, CDR2 SNEGSKA (reference sequence). CDR3 nucleotide sequence: TGCAGTGCTAGTCTAGCGACAGGGGCAGATACGCAGTATTTT. It codes for CSASLATGADTQYF.

A word on this clonotype: One base away lies a much larger clone, so this may be a sequencing read error. The CDR3 does not end in the conserved phenylalanine or tryptophan, so this is likely a read error. CDR3 residues: CASSLVTGLDYNEQFY. The CDR3 DNA sequence: TGTGCCAGCAGCTTAGTCACGGGACTAGACTACAATGAGCAGTTCTAC. V is TRBV7-2 and J is TRBJ2-1; 8 bases map to TRBD2. The CDR3 is 16 amino acids. The V and J ends lost 1 base and 3 bases, in that order; junction bases with no gene match: 5. Looked up from germline, CDR1 is SGHTA and CDR2 is FQGNSA.

The chain carries TRBV28 and TRBJ2-3; D may be TRBD2 (6 bases). The germline V gene has CDR1 MDHEN and CDR2 SYDVKM. The CDR3 runs to 18 residues. V lost 5 bases and J lost 0, with 21 bases in between. The CDR3 is CASSPHPLGGKSTDTQYF. CDR3 DNA: TGTGCCAGCAGTCCCCACCCTTTGGGGGGTAAAAGCACAGATACGCAGTATTTT.